A single sample is the source of the 7 T cell receptor beta chains below, sequenced in a study of blood T cell repertoires in COVID-19 (dated by TCRdb to the early 2020s). Libraries were built with the immunoSEQ multiplex PCR assay. TCRdb limited this immuneACCESS table to in-frame rearrangements with V and J called. A share of clones is missing; checked studies link under half to unresolved V genes, and the rest is unexplained. This sample holds roughly 70,000 clones; around nine tenths were observed only once. The ten largest clones capture around 2.7% of the sample. Input material: peripheral blood. The source is a man aged 65 to 79 with active or convalescent COVID-19.

The chain links TRBV21-1 to TRBJ2-1; the D call in the table, TRBD2, was not verified against the DNA. TRBV21-1 is a recognized pseudogene. The CDR3 consists of 13 residues. The CDR3 reads CASTTLTSFQQFF. Written as DNA, the CDR3 is TGTGCCAGCACGACTCTCACTAGTTTCCAACAGTTCTTC.

The chain employs TRBV5-1 and TRBJ2-3; D might be TRBD1 (5 bases). This CDR3 spans 15 amino acids. The V end lost 2 bases, the J end lost 2 bases, and 12 bases lay between the germline ends. CDR1 and CDR2 (germline): SGHRS, YFSETQ. The chain's CDR3 is CASSLGRAYTDTQYF. CDR3 nucleotides: TGCGCCAGCAGCTTAGGCAGGGCTTACACAGATACGCAGTATTTT.

The chain carries TRBV19 and TRBJ2-1; D gene uncertain. The CDR3 length is 15 residues. CDR1 and CDR2 from the germline V gene are LNHDA and SQIVND (reference sequence). V lost 6 bases to trimming and J lost 7 bases, with 19 bases between them. In nucleotides, the CDR3 is TGTGCCAGTAGCTTAACCCACAGCACGCAAAATGAGCAGTTCTTC. It translates to CASSLTHSTQNEQFF.

This clone was observed once. This chain uses TRBV12-3 or TRBV12-4 with TRBJ2-2, with D perhaps TRBD1 (5 bases). V lost 4 bases, J lost 5 bases, and 8 bases lay in between. This CDR3 is built from 13 residues. The CDR3 loop reads CASSSAGTGELFF. CDR3 in DNA: TGTGCCAGCAGTTCCGCAGGGACCGGGGAGCTGTTTTTT.

This clone has a single count. This chain joins TRBV5-6 and TRBJ1-5; 11 bases line up with TRBD1. The V segment lost 1 base and the J segment 7 bases; nucleotides outside the gene matches: 13. From germline, CDR1 is SGHDT and CDR2 YYEEEE. The CDR3 length is 18 residues. Here the CDR3 reads CASSLRYRTGGRRQPQHF. The CDR3 DNA is TGTGCCAGCAGCTTGCGTTATCGGACAGGGGGCAGGAGACAGCCCCAGCATTTT.

The chain couples TRBV21-1 to TRBJ1-4. TRBV21-1 constitutes a pseudogene. The CDR3 totals 18 residues. The CDR3 reads CASSKPAAGDATNEKLFF. CDR3 nucleotide sequence: TGTGCCAGCAGCAAACCCGCCGCGGGGGATGCAACTAATGAAAAACTGTTTTTT.

This chain connects TRBV12-3 or TRBV12-4 to TRBJ1-3; D ambiguous. The CDR3 consists of 12 residues. The V gene lost 1 base and the J gene lost 14 bases, with 12 bases spanning the gap. In DNA, the CDR3 is TGTGCCAGCAGTTTAGGGGCCTCATCCTTATATTTT. It yields the protein CASSLGASSLYF.